The 12 T cell receptor beta chains presented below share a single source sample, sequenced in a study of monozygotic twins with cystic fibrosis. Profiling relied on immunoSEQ multiplex PCR, and the TCRdb table lists in-frame clones only, not all of them. The sample lists 30,000 to 40,000 clones, 95% to 98% occurring once. Sequenced sample: blood. Source of these receptors: a girl aged 2 to 10 with cystic fibrosis.

The rearrangement uses TRBV4-2 and TRBJ2-6, with TRBD2 matching 12 bases. The CDR3 length is 19 residues. After removal of 0 bases from V and 1 base from J, the junction contained 4 bases not matched to a gene. Per germline, CDR1 LGHNA and CDR2 YNFKEQ. CDR3 nucleotides: TGTGCCAGCAGCCAAGATGAGACTAGCGGGAGATCTGGGGCCAACGTCCTGACTTTC. It translates to CASSQDETSGRSGANVLTF.

The chain employs TRBV10-3 and TRBJ2-3; D is ambiguous. The CDR3 length is 14 residues. Deletions cut 10 bases from V and 0 bases from J, with 14 bases between. Germline assignment: CDR1 ENHRY and CDR2 SYGVKD. CDR3 DNA sequence: TGTGCCACCCTAAACAGCGCTAGCACAGATACGCAGTATTTT. Translated, it gives CATLNSASTDTQYF.

This rearrangement joins TRBV2 to TRBJ1-6; D may be TRBD1 (6 bases). Germline CDR1 reads SNHLY; CDR2 reads FYNNEI. The CDR3 length is 15 residues. V was trimmed by 6 bases and J by 4 bases, leaving 13 bases between them. As DNA, the CDR3 is TGTGCCAGCAGAATTTTACAGGGATATAATTCACCCCTCCACTTT. It yields the protein CASRILQGYNSPLHF.

CDR3 sequence: CASRGGTSGRNTGELFF. The CDR3, as DNA: TGTGCCAGCAGAGGCGGGACTAGCGGGAGAAACACCGGGGAGCTGTTTTTT. The genes are TRBV2 and TRBJ2-2, with 14 bases identical to TRBD2. Trimming took 6 bases from V and 2 from J; bases not matched to a gene: 5. Germline V lookup: CDR1 SNHLY, CDR2 FYNNEI. The CDR3 sequence is 17 residues long.

The J gene is TRBJ2-1, the V gene TRBV15; unclear D gene. Germline V gene data show CDR1 as LNHNV and CDR2 as YYDKDF (reference sequence). The V and J ends lost 3 bases and 5 bases respectively, with 2 bases between them. The length of the CDR3 is 11 residues. The CDR3 bases are TGTGCCACCAGCAGGGACAATGAGCAGTTCTTC. Protein product: CATSRDNEQFF.

The genes are TRBV2 and TRBJ1-5, with 7 nucleotides matching TRBD1. J lost 0 bases, V lost 5 bases, and 4 bases had no gene match. The CDR3 runs to 15 residues. CDR1 is SNHLY and CDR2 is FYNNEI in the germline V gene. CDR3 sequence (DNA): TGTGCCAGCAGTTCGCAGGGGGTTAGCAATCAGCCCCAGCATTTT. It translates to CASSSQGVSNQPQHF.

This sequence joins TRBV7-9 and TRBJ1-1; D is ambiguous. V was shortened by 2 bases and J by 1 base, with 5 bases between the two germline ends. The germline V gene has CDR1 SEHNR and CDR2 FQNEAQ (reference sequence). This CDR3 spans 13 amino acids. This CDR3 is CASSLLENTEAFF. The CDR3 DNA sequence: TGTGCCAGCAGCTTACTTGAGAACACTGAAGCTTTCTTT.

The chain has TRBV18 and TRBJ1-1; the D is unclear. Trimming removed 0 bases from V and 3 bases from J, with 11 bases in between. CDR3 length: 15 amino acids. Germline CDR1 is KGHSH and CDR2 is LQKENI. The CDR3 loop is CASSPPLTRDTEAFF. The CDR3 bases are TGTGCCAGCTCACCACCCTTGACGCGGGACACTGAAGCTTTCTTT. Full variable domain (missing parts from reference TRBV18 and TRBJ1-1): NAGVMQNPRHLVRRRGQEARLRCSPMKGHSHVYWYRQLPEEGLKFMVYLQKENIIDESGMPKERFSAEFPKEGPSILRIQQVVRGDSAAYFCASSPPLTRDTEAFFGQGTRLTVV.

The chain has TRBV9 and TRBJ1-3, with 7 bases aligning to TRBD1. The germline gives CDR1 SGDLS, CDR2 YYNGEE. This CDR3 has 19 amino acids. V dropped 3 bases and J dropped 0; count of bases not matched to a gene: 15. In DNA form, the CDR3 reads TGTGCCAGCAGCGGAAATCTAAGGAGAGGGGGCCTCTCTGGAAACACCATATATTTT. As protein: CASSGNLRRGGLSGNTIYF.

V is TRBV28 and J is TRBJ1-5; 7 positions agree with TRBD1. The V and J ends lost 0 bases and 3 bases, in that order; junction bases with no gene match: 2. This CDR3 is 15 amino acids long. Germline CDR1 reads MDHEN; CDR2 reads SYDVKM. As DNA, the CDR3 is TGTGCCAGCAGTTTATGGGACAGGAACAATCAGCCCCAGCATTTT. It is translated as CASSLWDRNNQPQHF.

This chain connects TRBV19 to TRBJ1-1; a possible D gene is TRBD1 (5 bases). V shed 4 bases and J shed 8 bases, with 8 bases lying between them. This CDR3 region has 11 residues. Germline lookup yields CDR1 LNHDA and CDR2 SQIVND (reference sequence). CDR3 in amino acids: CASSTRTEAFF. Written as DNA, the CDR3 is TGTGCCAGTAGTACCAGGACAGAAGCTTTCTTT.

The rearrangement links TRBV4-1 to TRBJ2-5, with 7 positions matching TRBD2. The CDR3 totals 16 residues. J gave up 1 base and V 3 bases, and 8 bases lay outside the gene matches. Germline CDR1 MGHRA, CDR2 YSYEKL. The CDR3 reads CASSQQTSDLQETQYF. As DNA, the CDR3 is TGCGCCAGCAGCCAGCAAACTAGCGACCTCCAAGAGACCCAGTACTTC.